This paragraph reports one TCR beta chain. Its antigen is unidentified. These data come from a study of CD8+ T cells in alopecia areata. The wider study: Treated patients received oral tofacitinib, 5 to 10 mg twice daily. Severity of treated patients was scored by affected scalp percentage.

RNA was isolated and reverse transcribed to cDNA, the sequencing template. TCRdb keeps only in-frame clones here, not all; method: immunoSEQ multiplex PCR. Among 200,000 or so clones, about three fifths were seen once, and the ten largest hold 5.5%. Sample treatment: oral pan-JAK inhibitor, 5-10 mg twice daily. It was from alopecia areata patients that lesional scalp punch biopsies and peripheral blood were collected. Study results and limitations: Many of the expanded lesional clones endured in scalp and blood while on tofacitinib.

This material consisted of CD4+ T cells sorted from blood, taken at week 24, from a patient treated with tofacitinib. The source of this sequence is a human donor with alopecia areata.

The CDR3 nucleotides read TGTGCCAGCAGCTGGGACAGGAGCTCTGGGGCCAACGTCCTGACTTTC. Its translation: CASSWDRSSGANVLTF. The chain carries TRBV5-6 and TRBJ2-6; 8 bases align to TRBD1. The germline gives CDR1 SGHDT, CDR2 YYEEEE. This CDR3 spans 16 amino acids. The ends lost 3 bases at V and 0 bases at J; junction bases unmatched: 2.